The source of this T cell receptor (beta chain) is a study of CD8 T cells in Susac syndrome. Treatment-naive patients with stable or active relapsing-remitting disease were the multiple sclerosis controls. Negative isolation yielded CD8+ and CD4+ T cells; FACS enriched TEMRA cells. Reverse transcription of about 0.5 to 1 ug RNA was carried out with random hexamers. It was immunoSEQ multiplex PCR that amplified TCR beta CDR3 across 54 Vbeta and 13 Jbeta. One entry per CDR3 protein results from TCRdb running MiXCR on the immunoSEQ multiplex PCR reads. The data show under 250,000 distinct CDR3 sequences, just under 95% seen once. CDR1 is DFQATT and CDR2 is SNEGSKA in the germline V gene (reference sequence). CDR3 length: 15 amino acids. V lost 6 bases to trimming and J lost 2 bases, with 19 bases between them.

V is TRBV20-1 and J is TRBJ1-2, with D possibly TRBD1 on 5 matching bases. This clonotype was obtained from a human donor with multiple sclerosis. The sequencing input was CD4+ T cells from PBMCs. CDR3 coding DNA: TGCAGTGCCCCAAAGGAGGGATGGGGGAACTATGGCTACACCTTC. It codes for CSAPKEGWGNYGYTF.